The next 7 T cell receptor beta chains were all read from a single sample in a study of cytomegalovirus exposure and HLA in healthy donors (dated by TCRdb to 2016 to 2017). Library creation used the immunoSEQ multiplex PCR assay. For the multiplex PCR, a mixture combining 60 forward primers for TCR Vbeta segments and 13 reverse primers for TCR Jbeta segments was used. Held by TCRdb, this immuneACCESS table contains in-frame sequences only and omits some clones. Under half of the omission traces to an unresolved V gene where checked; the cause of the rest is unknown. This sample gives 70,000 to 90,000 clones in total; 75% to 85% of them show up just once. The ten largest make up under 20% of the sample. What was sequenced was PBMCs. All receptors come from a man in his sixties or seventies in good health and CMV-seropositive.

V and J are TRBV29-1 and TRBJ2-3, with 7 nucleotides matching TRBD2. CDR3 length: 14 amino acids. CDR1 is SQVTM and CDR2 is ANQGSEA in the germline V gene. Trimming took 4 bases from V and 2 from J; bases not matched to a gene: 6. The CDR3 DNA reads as TGCAGCGTTGGCGAGCGGGGCTTCACAGATACGCAGTATTTT. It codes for CSVGERGFTDTQYF.

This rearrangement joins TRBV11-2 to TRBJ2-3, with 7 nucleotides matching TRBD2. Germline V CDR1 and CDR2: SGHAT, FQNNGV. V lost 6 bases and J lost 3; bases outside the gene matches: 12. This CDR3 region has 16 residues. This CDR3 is CASSYAPGGGTDTQYF. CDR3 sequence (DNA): TGTGCCAGCAGTTATGCGCCGGGCGGGGGTACAGATACGCAGTATTTT.

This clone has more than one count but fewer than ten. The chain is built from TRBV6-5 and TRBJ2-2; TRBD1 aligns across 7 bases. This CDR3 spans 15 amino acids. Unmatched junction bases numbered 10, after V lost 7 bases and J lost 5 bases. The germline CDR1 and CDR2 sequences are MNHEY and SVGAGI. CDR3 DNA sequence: TGTGCCAGCATGGAGAGGGGGCGGAATACCGGGGAGCTGTTTTTT. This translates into CASMERGRNTGELFF.

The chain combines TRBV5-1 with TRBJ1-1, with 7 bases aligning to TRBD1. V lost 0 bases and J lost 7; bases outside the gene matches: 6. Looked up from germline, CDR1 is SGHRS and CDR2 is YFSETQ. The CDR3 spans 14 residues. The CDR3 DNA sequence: TGCGCCAGCAGCTTGGCATCGCCAGGGGGTGAAGCTTTCTTT. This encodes CASSLASPGGEAFF.

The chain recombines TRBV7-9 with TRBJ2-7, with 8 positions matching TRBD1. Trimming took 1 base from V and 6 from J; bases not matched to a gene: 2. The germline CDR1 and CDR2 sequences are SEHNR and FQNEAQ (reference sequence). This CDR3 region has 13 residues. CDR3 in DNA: TGTGCCAGCAGCTTAGTTGGGACAGGCGAGCAGTACTTC. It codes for CASSLVGTGEQYF.

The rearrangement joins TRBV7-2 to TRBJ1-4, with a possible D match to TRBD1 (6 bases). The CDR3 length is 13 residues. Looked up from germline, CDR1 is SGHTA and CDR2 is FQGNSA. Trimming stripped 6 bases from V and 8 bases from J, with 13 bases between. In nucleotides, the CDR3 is TGTGCCAGCAGGTCAGGGGTCGGCGAAAAACTGTTTTTT. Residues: CASRSGVGEKLFF.

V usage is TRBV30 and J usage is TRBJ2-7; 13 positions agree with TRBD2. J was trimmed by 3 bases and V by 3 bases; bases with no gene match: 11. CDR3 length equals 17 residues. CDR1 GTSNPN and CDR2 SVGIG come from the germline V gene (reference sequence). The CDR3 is CAWSATSGRAKYYEQYF. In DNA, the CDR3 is TGTGCCTGGAGCGCCACTAGCGGGAGGGCAAAATACTACGAGCAGTACTTC. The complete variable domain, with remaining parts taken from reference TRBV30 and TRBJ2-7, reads SQTIHQWPATLVQPVGSPLSLECTVEGTSNPNLYWYRQAAGRGLQLLFYSVGIGQISSEVPQNLSASRPQDRQFILSSKKLLLSDSGFYLCAWSATSGRAKYYEQYFGPGTRLTVT.